This T cell receptor beta chain was found in a study of blood T cells in healthy people across ages. Using a J-beta primer mix together with a sample-barcoded 5' primer, a second PCR was run for about 6 to 12 cycles. One entry per CDR3 protein, called by TCRdb with MiXCR from the 5' RACE reads. The sample lists some 700,000 distinct CDR3 sequences, around a fifth occurring once. This clonotype was sampled from a man aged 65-85 years in good health. Sequencing was done on a sample of blood.

The CDR3 region has the DNA TGTGCCAGCAGCTTCGGGCAGTTACAAGATACGCAGTATTTT. It is translated as CASSFGQLQDTQYF. The rearrangement uses TRBV12-3 or TRBV12-4 and TRBJ2-3; D is unclear. The CDR3 is 14 amino acids. Between the trimmed V and J ends, which lost 6 bases and 5 bases, there was a span of 15 bases.